The next 8 T cell receptor beta chains were all read from a single sample in a study of blood T cells in healthy people across ages. Primed by a sample-barcoded 5' primer and a J-beta primer mix, a second PCR proceeded for 7 to 11 cycles. MiXCR was run by TCRdb on the 5' RACE reads, yielding one entry per CDR3 protein. The table has about 1.5 million distinct CDR3 sequences, about 42% seen once. Sequencing used blood. The receptors were sampled from a woman aged 18 to 35 in good health.

The CDR3 DNA is TGCAGTGCTCCGTTTGGGGGGACAGGGGGCTACGAGCAGTACTTC. As protein: CSAPFGGTGGYEQYF. The rearrangement joins TRBV20-1 to TRBJ2-7; TRBD1 agrees at 11 bases. After removal of 5 bases from V and 3 bases from J, the junction contained 9 bases not matched to a gene. This CDR3 has 15 amino acids. The germline V gene encodes CDR1 DFQATT and CDR2 SNEGSKA (reference sequence).

V and J are TRBV30 and TRBJ2-4; D is tentatively TRBD1 or TRBD2 (5 bases each). Trimming took 0 bases from V and 0 from J, leaving 12 bases between them. This CDR3 comprises 16 residues. The germline V gene has CDR1 GTSNPN and CDR2 SVGIG (reference sequence). Here the CDR3 reads CAWSVWDVRAKNIQYF. DNA of the CDR3: TGTGCCTGGAGTGTATGGGACGTGAGAGCCAAAAACATTCAGTACTTC.

This clonotype was picked up many times. This chain uses TRBV12-3 or TRBV12-4 with TRBJ2-5; D not certain. The germline V and J ends were trimmed by 2 bases and 7 bases, with 5 bases remaining between them. The CDR3 has 11 amino acids. The chain's CDR3 is CASSLSVTQYF. The DNA of the CDR3 is TGTGCCAGCAGTTTAAGTGTGACCCAGTACTTC.

The V gene is TRBV25-1, the J gene TRBJ2-7, with 9 bases that match TRBD2. With the DNA end fitting TRBJ2-4 better, the J assignment may be wrong. The CDR3 consists of 16 residues. Germline CDR1 is MGHDK and CDR2 is SYGVNS. The chain's CDR3 is CASSEPKAGGRDIQYF. The CDR3 DNA reads TGTGCCAGCAGTGAACCTAAAGCGGGGGGCAGGGACATTCAGTACTTC.

This clonotype has just a few counts. J is TRBJ2-7 and V is TRBV12-3 or TRBV12-4; TRBD1 matches 9 bases. Trimming at V came to 1 base and at J to 2 bases, leaving 3 bases not matched to a gene. The CDR3 sequence is 15 residues long. The CDR3 here is CASSLGTGAAYEQYF. The CDR3 DNA sequence: TGTGCCAGCAGTTTAGGGACAGGGGCGGCCTACGAGCAGTACTTC.

This rearrangement joins TRBV3-1 to TRBJ2-1; TRBD2 matches at 11 bases. This CDR3 is 18 amino acids long. Trimming at V came to 2 bases and at J to 0 bases, leaving 6 bases not matched to a gene. Germline V lookup: CDR1 LGHDT, CDR2 YNNKEL (reference sequence). CDR3 amino acids: CASSQTLAGGHSYNEQFF. The DNA of the CDR3 is TGTGCCAGCAGCCAAACCCTAGCGGGGGGCCACTCCTACAATGAGCAGTTCTTC.

Here the CDR3 reads CASSYSESSYEQYF. The CDR3 coding sequence is TGTGCCAGCAGTTACTCGGAATCCTCCTACGAGCAGTACTTC. This sequence joins TRBV6-5 and TRBJ2-7, with D uncertain. The CDR3 contains 14 residues. V dropped 0 bases and J dropped 0 bases, with 6 bases sitting between them. The germline V gene has CDR1 MNHEY and CDR2 SVGAGI.

The rearrangement joins TRBV11-2 to TRBJ2-5, with D maybe TRBD2 (7 bases). Germline V gene sequence: CDR1 SGHAT, CDR2 FQNNGV. This CDR3 has 16 amino acids. V gave up 0 bases and J gave up 5 bases, with 16 bases separating them. The CDR3 reads CASSLDRRGGWETQYF. CDR3 in DNA: TGTGCCAGCAGCTTAGATCGAAGGGGGGGATGGGAGACCCAGTACTTC.